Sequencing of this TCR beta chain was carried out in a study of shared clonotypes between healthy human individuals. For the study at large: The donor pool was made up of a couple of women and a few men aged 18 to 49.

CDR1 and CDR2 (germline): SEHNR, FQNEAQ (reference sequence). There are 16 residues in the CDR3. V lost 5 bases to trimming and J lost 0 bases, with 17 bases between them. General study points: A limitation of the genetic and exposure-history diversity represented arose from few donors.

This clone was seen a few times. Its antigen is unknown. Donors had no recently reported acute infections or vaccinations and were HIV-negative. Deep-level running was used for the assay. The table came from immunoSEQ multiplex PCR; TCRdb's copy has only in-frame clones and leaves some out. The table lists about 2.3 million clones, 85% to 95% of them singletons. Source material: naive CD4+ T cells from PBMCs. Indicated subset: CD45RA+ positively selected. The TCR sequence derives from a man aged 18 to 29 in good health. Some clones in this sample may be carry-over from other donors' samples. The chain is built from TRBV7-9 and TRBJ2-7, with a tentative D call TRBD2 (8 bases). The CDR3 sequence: CASSPGGGRSSYEQYF. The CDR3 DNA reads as TGTGCCAGCAGCCCGGGAGGGGGCAGGAGCTCCTACGAGCAGTACTTC.